A selection of T cell receptor beta chains follows, all from one sample in a study of blood T cell repertoires in COVID-19. Profiling relied on immunoSEQ multiplex PCR, and the TCRdb table lists in-frame clones only, not all of them. The repertoire includes about 440,000 clones, 87% of them detected once, and nearly 2% sits in the top ten. The sample comprised PBMCs or T cells enriched from blood (not recorded which). These receptors were taken from a woman aged 18-29 years with acute COVID-19. Both conserved end residues are part of each CDR3. The order of the fields is D gene, V gene, J gene, CDR3 protein, CDR3 DNA. A D gene is named only where the DNA matches it firmly.

D gene: TRBD2; V gene: TRBV7-9; J gene: TRBJ2-4; CDR3 protein: CASSPGTSGRGKNIQYF; CDR3 DNA: TGTGCCAGCAGCCCCGGGACTAGCGGGAGGGGGAAAAACATTCAGTACTTC
D gene: TRBD1; V gene: TRBV23-1; J gene: TRBJ2-5; CDR3 protein: CASSQSTGSLGETQYF; CDR3 DNA: TGCGCCAGCAGTCAGTCGACAGGGTCGCTGGGGGAGACCCAGTACTTC
D gene: -; V gene: TRBV29-1; J gene: TRBJ1-3; CDR3 protein: CSVEVTGNTIYF; CDR3 DNA: TGCAGCGTTGAAGTCACTGGAAACACCATATATTTT
D gene: -; V gene: TRBV7-8; J gene: TRBJ2-1; CDR3 protein: CASSFRHPSEQFF; CDR3 DNA: TGTGCCAGCAGCTTCAGGCACCCCAGTGAGCAGTTCTTC
D gene: TRBD2; V gene: TRBV2; J gene: TRBJ2-5; CDR3 protein: CASRGTSGVGTQYF; CDR3 DNA: TGTGCCAGCAGGGGGACTAGCGGGGTCGGGACCCAGTACTTC
D gene: -; V gene: TRBV28; J gene: TRBJ1-6; CDR3 protein: CASSRTVESPLHF; CDR3 DNA: TGTGCCAGCAGTCGAACAGTTGAGTCACCCCTCCACTTT
D gene: -; V gene: TRBV10-1; J gene: TRBJ2-3; CDR3 protein: CASSEPGSTDTQYF; CDR3 DNA: TGCGCCAGCAGCGAACCCGGGAGCACAGATACGCAGTATTTT
D gene: TRBD1; V gene: TRBV18; J gene: TRBJ2-1; CDR3 protein: CASSLGTGGPSYNEQFF; CDR3 DNA: TGTGCCAGCTCACTAGGGACAGGGGGGCCCTCCTACAATGAGCAGTTCTTC
D gene: TRBD1; V gene: TRBV4-2; J gene: TRBJ1-5; CDR3 protein: CASSQPGQDSNQPQHF; CDR3 DNA: TGTGCCAGCAGCCAGCCGGGACAGGATAGCAATCAGCCCCAGCATTTT
D gene: TRBD1; V gene: TRBV7-8; J gene: TRBJ1-6; CDR3 protein: CASSLVQGPGGTPLHF; CDR3 DNA: TGTGCCAGCAGCTTAGTGCAGGGCCCAGGGGGGACACCCCTCCACTTT
D gene: TRBD2; V gene: TRBV7-3; J gene: TRBJ2-1; CDR3 protein: CASSLTAGAQGDEQFF; CDR3 DNA: TGTGCCAGCAGCTTAACAGCGGGGGCCCAAGGGGATGAGCAGTTCTTC
D gene: TRBD1; V gene: TRBV4-1; J gene: TRBJ1-1; CDR3 protein: CASSRRTGERTEAFF; CDR3 DNA: TGCGCCAGCAGCCGAAGGACAGGGGAGCGCACTGAAGCTTTCTTT
D gene: -; V gene: TRBV5-1; J gene: TRBJ2-1; CDR3 protein: CASSFSPQEQFF; CDR3 DNA: TGCGCCAGCAGCTTTTCCCCCCAGGAGCAGTTCTTC
D gene: TRBD2; V gene: TRBV27; J gene: TRBJ2-3; CDR3 protein: CASSLLRGGPTDTQYF; CDR3 DNA: TGTGCCAGCAGTTTGTTGCGGGGGGGCCCGACAGATACGCAGTATTTT
D gene: -; V gene: TRBV3-1/TRBV3-2; J gene: TRBJ1-3; CDR3 protein: CASSLTRGTGNTIYF; CDR3 DNA: TGTGCCAGCAGCTTAACCAGGGGTACTGGAAACACCATATATTTT
D gene: -; V gene: TRBV4-2; J gene: TRBJ1-4; CDR3 protein: CASRPGHSTNEKLFF; CDR3 DNA: TGTGCCAGCAGACCGGGACATTCAACTAATGAAAAACTGTTTTTT
D gene: TRBD1; V gene: TRBV10-1; J gene: TRBJ2-4; CDR3 protein: CASSPTGEAKNIQYF; CDR3 DNA: TGCGCCAGCAGCCCCACAGGGGAAGCCAAAAACATTCAGTACTTC
D gene: -; V gene: TRBV9; J gene: TRBJ1-3; CDR3 protein: CASATTDSSGNTIYF; CDR3 DNA: TGTGCCAGTGCCACTACCGACAGCTCTGGAAACACCATATATTTT
D gene: TRBD1; V gene: TRBV6-5; J gene: TRBJ1-6; CDR3 protein: CASRPGQGASPLHF; CDR3 DNA: TGTGCCAGCAGGCCGGGACAGGGGGCATCACCCCTCCACTTT
D gene: -; V gene: TRBV21-1; J gene: TRBJ2-2; CDR3 protein: CASTPRGGNGELFF; CDR3 DNA: TGTGCCAGCACCCCTAGGGGAGGCAACGGGGAGCTGTTTTTT